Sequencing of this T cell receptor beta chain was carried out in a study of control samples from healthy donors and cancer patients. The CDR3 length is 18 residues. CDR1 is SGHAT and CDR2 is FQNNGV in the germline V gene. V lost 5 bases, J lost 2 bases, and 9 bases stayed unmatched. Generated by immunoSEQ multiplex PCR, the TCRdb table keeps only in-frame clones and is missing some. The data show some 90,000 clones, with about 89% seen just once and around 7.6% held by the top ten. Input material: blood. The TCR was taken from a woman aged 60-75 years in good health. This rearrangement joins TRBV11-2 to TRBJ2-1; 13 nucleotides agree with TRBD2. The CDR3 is CASSPPGLAGKPYNEQFF. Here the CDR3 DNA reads TGTGCCAGCAGCCCACCGGGACTAGCGGGGAAACCCTACAATGAGCAGTTCTTC.